This TCR beta chain comes out of a study of T cells in Graves' hyperthyroidism and ophthalmopathy (dated by TCRdb to the late 2010s). Describing the broader study: Peripheral blood samples were taken at the time of initial diagnosis, prior to any treatment. To identify distinguishing TCR V-J signatures, a discovery cohort of around 100 patients was used, comprising some 43 with Graves' ophthalmopathy and 57 with stable Graves' hyperthyroidism. The study also compared thyroid tissue and blood T-cell repertoires from about 6 Graves' hyperthyroidism patients. For training and testing, the 100 or so patients in the discovery cohort were randomly divided in a 7:3 ratio. Following sampling, methimazole starting at 30 mg daily was given to hyperthyroidism patients, and high-dose intravenous methylprednisolone was given to ophthalmopathy patients. The paper reports TCR Vbeta CDR3 sequencing of approximately 140 peripheral blood samples: over 40 ophthalmopathy, about 75 hyperthyroidism and approximately 17 progressor patients. Prospective prediction of ophthalmopathy was tested in an independent validation cohort consisting of some 18 hyperthyroidism patients and approximately 16 patients who later progressed to ophthalmopathy.

Per the germline V gene, MDHEN is the CDR1 and SYDVKM is the CDR2. Clipping removes 3 bases from V and 3 bases from J, with 5 as the unmatched junction base count. The CDR3 starts with the cysteine, ends with the phenylalanine, and has 17 residues. Of the read, only the CDR3 DNA is kept; its 51 bases are in frame from base 1. The hyperthyroidism patients were between 18 and 65 years old and newly diagnosed, with a disease duration of less than 2 months. Exclusion was applied to patients with uncontrolled infections, other autoimmune diseases, pregnancy or lactation. Clinical symptoms, serum thyroxine and TRAb, thyroid ultrasound, and orbital computed tomography formed the basis for the diagnoses. Blood from progressor patients was collected at the time of first diagnosis with hyperthyroidism, before any ophthalmopathy symptoms had appeared. PBMCs were isolated from more than 9 ml of fresh peripheral blood by Ficoll-Paque density gradient centrifugation. Patients classed as progressors first received a Graves' hyperthyroidism diagnosis and then went on to develop ophthalmopathy during follow-up. Total RNA was extracted with Trizol reagent, and quality was checked on an Agilent 2100 Bioanalyzer.

This clonotype has a count of ten or more. This clone's antigen is unknown. No per-base quality is available; no much larger clone lies one base away. The paper's findings and limits, for the study overall: A 13 V-J signature model separated ophthalmopathy from stable hyperthyroidism, with 87.88% sensitivity and approximately 81% specificity in cross-validation and 80%/75% in testing. In validation, progression to ophthalmopathy was predicted by the model with around 70% sensitivity and around 76% specificity, a median of around 5.9 months before onset. Most expanded thyroid clonotypes (frequency above 0.001) were also detected in blood, suggesting blood repertoires may reflect thyroid immune responses. Sample size was not statistically predetermined, and investigators were not blinded to group allocation.

The TCR beta CDR3 regions were amplified from RNA transcripts. The first round of RT-PCR for the TCR CDR3 was performed with the HTBI primer set and the Qiagen OneStep RT-PCR kit. The libraries were constructed in a second round of multiplex PCR and then size-selected and purified. Paired-end sequencing of the libraries was performed with 100 bp reads on an Illumina HiSeq2000. The authors' analysis ran thus. Raw data were processed with SOAPnuke, discarding reads with adapters, uncalled bases, mean Phred below 15, or no exact constant-primer or identifier match. High-quality paired reads were merged with COPE v1.2.5, and unique nucleotide sequences were defined as clonotypes. Clonotypes were aligned to IMGT TRBV, TRBD and TRBJ reference segments using MiTCR v1.1. Analysis was restricted to V-J combinations with a frequency above 0.0001, which covered 98% to 99.2% of repertoires. The TCS score was defined as the ratio of F50 (clonal expansion) to E x V (chaos), calculated using BLOSUM62-based TCRdist between CDR3 peptides within each V-J. Welch's t-statistics and random forest reduced some 510 V-J features to 10 to 15, which were used in a naive Bayes classifier (R e1071). TCRdb redid the processing of the public reads, applying fastp at Q25 and MiXCR, and retained in-frame beta chains. Each entry is one CDR3 protein sequence, shown with its most common DNA and genes. The V and J calls reflect TCRdb's pipeline rather than the authors' work. The sample records about 360,000 distinct CDR3 sequences, less than 15% of which are singletons. About 20% of the sample belongs to the ten largest clones.

The V and J segments used are TRBV28 and TRBJ2-3; 14 nucleotides in the junction match TRBD2. Sequenced: blood. This TCR derives from a man between 25 and 39 years old with Graves' hyperthyroidism that later progressed to Graves' ophthalmopathy. The CDR3 has the sequence CASSFSTSGGATDTQYF. Here is the DNA: TGTGCCAGCAGTTTCTCGACTAGCGGGGGGGCAACAGATACGCAGTATTTT.